This T cell receptor beta chain was found in a study of CD8 T cells in Susac syndrome. V lost 0 bases and J lost 0; bases outside the gene matches: 1. CDR1 ENHRY and CDR2 SYGVKD come from the germline V gene. This CDR3 spans 16 amino acids. The sequenced target, TCR beta, came from blood CD8+ and CD4+ T cells. Stable or active relapsing-remitting multiple sclerosis, untreated and meeting revised McDonald criteria, defined the controls. With random hexamers, roughly 0.5 to 1 ug RNA was reverse transcribed. TCR beta CDR3 was amplified by immunoSEQ covering 54 Vbeta and 13 Jbeta. TCRdb recomputed calls from the immunoSEQ multiplex PCR reads with MiXCR, one row per CDR3 protein. This table has about 400,000 distinct CDR3 sequences, more than 80% appearing once.

This chain connects TRBV10-3 to TRBJ2-2, with 7 positions matching TRBD1. The TCR comes from a human donor with multiple sclerosis. Input material: CD8+ T cells from PBMCs. CDR3 in DNA: TGTGCCATCAGTGAGTCAAGGGGGCCGAACACCGGGGAGCTGTTTTTT. This encodes CAISESRGPNTGELFF.